What follows are 5 T cell receptor beta chains derived from one specimen sequenced in a study of CD8 T cells in ankylosing spondylitis. Study-level findings and limits: Several highly homologous variants made up a TCR beta motif, and this motif appeared characteristic of ankylosing spondylitis blood.

Each CDR3 protein gets one entry after TCRdb re-called the 5' RACE reads with MiXCR. The sample has hundreds of thousands of distinct CDR3 sequences, 25% to 30% seen once. Their cognate antigens are unknown. Sequencing was carried out using blood, either unsorted or a sorted T cell fraction (not recorded which). These receptors were collected from a male donor with ankylosing spondylitis.

This clonotype was seen a few times. The chain carries TRBV7-7 and TRBJ2-3; D is perhaps TRBD2 (6 bases). This CDR3 has 16 residues. Trimming removed 4 bases at V and 2 bases at J, with 16 bases between. The V gene's germline CDR1 is SSHAT and CDR2 FNYEAQ (reference sequence). CDR3 sequence (DNA): TGTGCCAGCAGCTCTCTGACTAGAATTGACACAGATACGCAGTATTTT. It codes for CASSSLTRIDTDTQYF.

Many counts were recorded for this clonotype. The chain uses TRBV10-3 and TRBJ2-5; D possibly matches TRBD1 or TRBD2 (6 bases each). The CDR3 is made up of 15 amino acids. Trimming removed 3 bases from V and 5 bases from J, with 16 bases in between. The germline V gene has CDR1 ENHRY and CDR2 SYGVKD. CDR3 loop: CAISDARGEGETQYF. The CDR3 DNA sequence: TGTGCCATCAGTGACGCGAGGGGGGAAGGGGAGACCCAGTACTTC.

This clonotype was seen more than once but under ten times. This rearrangement joins TRBV15 to TRBJ2-1, with TRBD2 identical over 8 bases. There are 16 residues in the CDR3. J lost 7 bases, V lost 0 bases, and 8 bases had no gene match. Germline V gene lookup returns CDR1 LNHNV and CDR2 YYDKDF (reference sequence). The CDR3 sequence is CATSRESGSLGNEQFF. The CDR3 DNA is TGTGCCACCAGCAGAGAGAGCGGGAGCTTGGGGAATGAGCAGTTCTTC.

This clonotype was seen a few times. The rearrangement joins TRBV7-9 to TRBJ1-2; 8 nucleotides agree with TRBD1. The CDR3 covers 14 residues. J gave up 2 bases and V 5 bases, and 4 bases lay outside the gene matches. The germline V gene encodes CDR1 SEHNR and CDR2 FQNEAQ (reference sequence). Written as DNA, the CDR3 is TGTGCCAGCAGCCCAGGGGGCGAGAACTATGGCTACACCTTC. This translates into CASSPGGENYGYTF.

The chain recombines TRBV19 with TRBJ2-1, with 7 bases fitting TRBD1. Germline CDR1 and CDR2: LNHDA and SQIVND (reference sequence). The CDR3 has 15 residues. After removal of 8 bases from V and 0 bases from J, the junction contained 7 bases not matched to a gene. The CDR3 DNA reads as TGTGCCAGTGACCCGGGACAGAGCTCCTACAATGAGCAGTTCTTC. Translated: CASDPGQSSYNEQFF.